The following is a T cell receptor beta chain sequence with its context. Its antigen is currently unknown. The sample belongs to a study of CD8+CD57+ T cells in acquired aplastic anemia. At the level of the study: 3 to 4 ug was the average amount of DNA from sorted CD4+ and CD8+ cells. Some 11 million reads, on average, were obtained for CD4+ cells from healthy donors.

Study findings and constraints: Roughly 29 was the count of CD8+ CDR3 sequences that patients shared with controls. The study found no significant CD8+ Simpson's diversity difference between patients and controls.

Profiles of TCR beta VDJ and CDR3 were generated from a genomic DNA template. TCRdb reanalysed the reads using MiXCR and keeps one entry per CDR3 protein. The sample includes hundreds of thousands of distinct CDR3 sequences, 65% to 80% of them seen just once. This CDR3 region has 16 residues. Germline V gives CDR1 SGHAT, CDR2 FQDESV (reference sequence). V dropped 1 base and J dropped 3 bases, with 14 bases sitting between them. V gene TRBV11-1 combines with J gene TRBJ2-3, with D possibly matching TRBD2 (5 bases). The TCR comes from a human donor in good health, serving as a control. Sequencing was done on a sample of sorted CD4+, CD8+, or CD8+CD57+ T cells (not recorded which) from PBMCs. As DNA, the CDR3 is TGTGCCAGCAGCTTAGGAGCTACAAGGAGGACAGATACGCAGTATTTT. This translates into CASSLGATRRTDTQYF.